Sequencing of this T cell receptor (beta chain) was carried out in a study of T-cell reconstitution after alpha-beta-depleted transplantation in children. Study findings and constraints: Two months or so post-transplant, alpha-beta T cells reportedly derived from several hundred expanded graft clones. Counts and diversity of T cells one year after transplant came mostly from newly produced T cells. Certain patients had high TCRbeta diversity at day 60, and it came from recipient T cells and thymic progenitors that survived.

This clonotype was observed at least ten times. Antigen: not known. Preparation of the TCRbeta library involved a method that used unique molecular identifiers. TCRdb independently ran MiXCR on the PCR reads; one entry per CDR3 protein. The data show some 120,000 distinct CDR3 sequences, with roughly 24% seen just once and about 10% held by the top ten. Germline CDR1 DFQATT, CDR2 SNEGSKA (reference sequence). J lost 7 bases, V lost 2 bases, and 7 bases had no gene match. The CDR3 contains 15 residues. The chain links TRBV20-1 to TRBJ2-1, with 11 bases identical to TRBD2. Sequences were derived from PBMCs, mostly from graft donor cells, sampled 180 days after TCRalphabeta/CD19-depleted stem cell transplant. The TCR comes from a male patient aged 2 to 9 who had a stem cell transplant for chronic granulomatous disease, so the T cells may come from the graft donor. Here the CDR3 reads CSARSTSGMLNEQFF. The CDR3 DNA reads TGCAGTGCTAGATCGACTAGCGGGATGTTAAATGAGCAGTTCTTC.